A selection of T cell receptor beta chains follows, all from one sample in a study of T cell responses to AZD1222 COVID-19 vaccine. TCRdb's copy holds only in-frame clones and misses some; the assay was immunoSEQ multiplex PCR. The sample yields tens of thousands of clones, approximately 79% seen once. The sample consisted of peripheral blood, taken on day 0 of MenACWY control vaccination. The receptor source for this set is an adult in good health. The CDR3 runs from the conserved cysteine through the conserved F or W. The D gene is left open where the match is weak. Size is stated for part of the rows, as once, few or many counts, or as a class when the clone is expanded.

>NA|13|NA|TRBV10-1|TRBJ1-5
CASSGGLNQPQHF
TGCGCCAGCAGTGGGGGACTTAATCAGCCCCAGCATTTT
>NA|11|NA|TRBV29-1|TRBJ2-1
CSVSQYNEQFF
TGCAGCGTGTCCCAATACAATGAGCAGTTCTTC
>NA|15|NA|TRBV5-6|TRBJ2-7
CASSFVASSLNEQYF
TGTGCCAGCAGCTTCGTGGCTAGCTCTCTTAACGAGCAGTACTTC
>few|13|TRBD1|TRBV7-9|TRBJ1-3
CASRTGAGNTIYF
TGTGCCAGCAGGACAGGGGCTGGAAACACCATATATTTT
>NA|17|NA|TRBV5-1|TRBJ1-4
CASSTGGRGGINEKLFF
TGCGCCAGCAGCACCGGAGGGCGTGGCGGGATTAATGAAAAACTGTTTTTT
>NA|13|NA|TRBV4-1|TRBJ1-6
CASSQVMNSPLHF
TGCGCCAGCAGCCAAGTTATGAATTCACCCCTCCACTTT
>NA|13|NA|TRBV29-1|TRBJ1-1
CSVRPGASTEAFF
TGCAGCGTCCGCCCCGGGGCGAGCACTGAAGCTTTCTTT
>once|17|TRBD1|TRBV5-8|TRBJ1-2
CASSLLPTGGSNYGYTF
TGTGCCAGCAGCTTGTTACCGACAGGGGGTTCTAACTATGGCTACACCTTC
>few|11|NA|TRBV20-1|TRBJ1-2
CSAPGKYGYTF
TGCAGTGCCCCAGGAAAATATGGCTACACCTTC
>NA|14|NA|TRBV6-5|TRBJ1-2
CASRLDIHNYGYTF
TGTGCCAGCAGATTGGACATTCATAACTATGGCTACACCTTC
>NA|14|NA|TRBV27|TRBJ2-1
CASSLSGRAGEQFF
TGTGCCAGCAGTTTATCAGGCAGGGCTGGTGAGCAGTTCTTC
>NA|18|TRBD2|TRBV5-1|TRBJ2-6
CASSLGGTGGRRANVLTF
TGCGCCAGCAGCCTTGGAGGGACCGGGGGGAGGCGGGCCAACGTCCTGACTTTC
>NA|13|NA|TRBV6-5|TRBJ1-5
CASSYSGSQPQHF
TGTGCCAGCAGTTACTCGGGGAGTCAGCCCCAGCATTTT
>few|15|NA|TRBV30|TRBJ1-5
CAWAPGTFVNQPQHF
TGTGCCTGGGCCCCAGGGACATTTGTGAATCAGCCCCAGCATTTT
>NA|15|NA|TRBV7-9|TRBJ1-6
CASSLVLGSSSPLHF
TGTGCCAGCAGCTTAGTGCTAGGGTCGAGTTCACCCCTCCACTTT
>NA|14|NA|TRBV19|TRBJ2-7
CASSQTGTSYEQYF
TGTGCCAGTAGTCAGACAGGTACCTCGTACGAGCAGTACTTC
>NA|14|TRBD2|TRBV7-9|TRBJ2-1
CASSLVGTRVEQFF
TGTGCCAGCAGCTTAGTTGGGACTAGGGTTGAGCAGTTCTTC
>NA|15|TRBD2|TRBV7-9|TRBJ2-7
CASSSLAAKVGEQYF
TGTGCCAGCAGCTCACTAGCGGCTAAGGTGGGGGAGCAGTACTTC
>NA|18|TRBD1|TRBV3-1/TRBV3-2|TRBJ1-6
CASSQYVQGATYNSPLHF
TGTGCCAGCAGCCAATATGTACAGGGGGCCACCTATAATTCACCCCTCCACTTT
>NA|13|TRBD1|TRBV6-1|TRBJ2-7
CASSRGQTYEQYF
TGTGCCAGCAGCCGGGGACAGACCTACGAGCAGTACTTC
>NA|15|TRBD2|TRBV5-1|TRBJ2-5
CASRLAGGSQETQYF
TGCGCCAGCAGACTAGCGGGGGGCAGTCAAGAGACCCAGTACTTC
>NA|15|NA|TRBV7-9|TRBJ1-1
CASSSKTGAGTEAFF
TGTGCCAGCAGCTCGAAGACCGGGGCAGGGACTGAAGCTTTCTTT
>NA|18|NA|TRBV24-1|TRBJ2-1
CATSDLGRGPSSYNEQFF
TGTGCCACCAGTGATTTGGGTAGGGGTCCTAGCTCCTACAATGAGCAGTTCTTC
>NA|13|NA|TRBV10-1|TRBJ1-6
CASSEAGDSPLHF
TGCGCCAGCAGTGAGGCAGGGGATTCACCCCTCCACTTT
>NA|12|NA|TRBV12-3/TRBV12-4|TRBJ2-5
CASSLSQETQYF
TGTGCCAGCAGCCTCTCCCAAGAGACCCAGTACTTC
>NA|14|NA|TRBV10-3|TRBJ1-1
CAISGWGRDTEAFF
TGTGCCATCAGTGGGTGGGGGCGGGACACTGAAGCTTTCTTT
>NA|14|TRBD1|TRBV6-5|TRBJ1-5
CASSKQGVGQPQHF
TGTGCCAGCAGTAAACAGGGGGTGGGCCAGCCCCAGCATTTT
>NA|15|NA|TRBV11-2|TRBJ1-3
CASSSSDRPGNTIYF
TGTGCCAGCAGCTCGTCGGACCGGCCCGGAAACACCATATATTTT
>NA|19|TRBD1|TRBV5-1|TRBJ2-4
CASSLGWGTGSLAKNIQYF
TGCGCCAGCAGCTTGGGGTGGGGGACAGGATCTCTAGCCAAAAACATTCAGTACTTC
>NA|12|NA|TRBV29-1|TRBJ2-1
CSVGAREVGQFF
TGCAGCGTTGGAGCCAGGGAGGTGGGGCAGTTCTTC
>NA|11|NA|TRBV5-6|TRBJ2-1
CASSLGNEQFF
TGTGCCAGCAGCTTGGGGAATGAGCAGTTCTTC
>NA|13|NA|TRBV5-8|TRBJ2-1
CASSLDGAGEQFF
TGTGCCAGCAGCTTGGATGGGGCGGGAGAGCAGTTCTTC
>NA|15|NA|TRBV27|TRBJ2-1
CASSPQVLSYNEQFF
TGTGCCAGCAGTCCACAGGTTTTGTCCTACAATGAGCAGTTCTTC
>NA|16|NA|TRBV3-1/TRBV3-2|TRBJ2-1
CASSDTGRVSYNEQFF
TGTGCCAGCAGCGACACAGGGAGGGTCTCCTACAATGAGCAGTTCTTC
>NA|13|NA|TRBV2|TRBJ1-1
CASIHRERTEAFF
TGTGCCAGCATCCACCGGGAGCGCACTGAAGCTTTCTTT
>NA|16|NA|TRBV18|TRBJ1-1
CASSPPVRGRNTEAFF
TGTGCCAGCTCACCACCGGTCCGAGGCAGGAACACTGAAGCTTTCTTT
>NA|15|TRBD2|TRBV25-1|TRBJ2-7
CASSGGLAEAYEQYF
TGTGCCAGCAGTGGCGGACTAGCGGAGGCCTACGAGCAGTACTTC
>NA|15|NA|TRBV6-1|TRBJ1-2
CASSELSGTNYGYTF
TGTGCCAGCAGTGAATTGTCAGGAACTAACTATGGCTACACCTTC
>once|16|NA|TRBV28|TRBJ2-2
CASSRFGSGRTGELFF
TGTGCCAGCAGCCGGTTCGGGAGTGGGCGCACCGGGGAGCTGTTTTTT
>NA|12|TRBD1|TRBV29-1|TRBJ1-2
CSVSGTAYGYTF
TGCAGCGTTTCCGGGACAGCCTATGGCTACACCTTC
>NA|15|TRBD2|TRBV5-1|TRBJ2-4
CASSLGAGGTDIQYF
TGCGCCAGCAGCTTGGGAGCGGGGGGAACGGACATTCAGTACTTC
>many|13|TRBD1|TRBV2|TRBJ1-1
CASRADRGREAFF
TGTGCCAGCAGAGCCGACAGGGGCCGAGAAGCTTTCTTT
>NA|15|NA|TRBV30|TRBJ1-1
CAWSVGRVQGTEAFF
TGTGCCTGGAGTGTAGGTCGCGTACAAGGCACTGAAGCTTTCTTT
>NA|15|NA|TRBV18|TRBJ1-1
CASSPSSMGTTEAFF
TGTGCCAGCTCACCTAGCTCAATGGGGACCACTGAAGCTTTCTTT
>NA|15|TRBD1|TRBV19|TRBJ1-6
CASSAATGGRSPLHF
TGTGCCAGTAGTGCGGCGACAGGGGGCCGTTCACCCCTCCACTTT
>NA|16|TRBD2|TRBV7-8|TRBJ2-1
CASSLRLAGAYNEQFF
TGTGCCAGCAGCTTAAGGCTAGCGGGGGCCTACAATGAGCAGTTCTTC
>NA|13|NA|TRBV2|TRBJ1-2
CASTADGPYGYTF
TGTGCCAGCACCGCGGACGGACCCTATGGCTACACCTTC
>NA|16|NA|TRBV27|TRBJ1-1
CASRLLPGVSNTEAFF
TGTGCCAGCAGGCTGTTGCCTGGGGTTTCCAACACTGAAGCTTTCTTT
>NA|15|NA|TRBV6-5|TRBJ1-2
CASSPPRRSFYGYTF
TGTGCCAGTAGTCCCCCGCGGAGGAGCTTCTATGGCTACACCTTC
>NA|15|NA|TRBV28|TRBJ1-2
CASSPKDLPTYGYTF
TGTGCCAGCAGCCCAAAAGATCTTCCTACCTATGGCTACACCTTC
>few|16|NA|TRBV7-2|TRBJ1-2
CASSSPGQSLTSGYTF
TGTGCCAGCAGCTCCCCCGGACAGAGTTTAACGTCTGGCTACACCTTC
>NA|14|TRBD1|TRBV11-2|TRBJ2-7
CASSNNRGRDEQYF
TGTGCCAGCAGCAACAACAGGGGCCGGGACGAGCAGTACTTC
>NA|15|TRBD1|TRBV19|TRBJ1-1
CASSRPDRENTEAFF
TGTGCCAGTAGTCGACCCGACAGGGAGAACACTGAAGCTTTCTTT
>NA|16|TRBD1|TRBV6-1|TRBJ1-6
CASSVSGGAGNSPLHF
TGTGCCAGCAGTGTGTCAGGGGGCGCGGGGAATTCACCCCTCCACTTT
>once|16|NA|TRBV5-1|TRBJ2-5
CASKRGSLGVEETQYF
TGCGCCAGCAAAAGAGGTAGCCTGGGGGTGGAAGAGACCCAGTACTTC
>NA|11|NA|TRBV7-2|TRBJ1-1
CASSFYTEAFF
TGTGCCAGCAGCTTCTACACTGAAGCTTTCTTT